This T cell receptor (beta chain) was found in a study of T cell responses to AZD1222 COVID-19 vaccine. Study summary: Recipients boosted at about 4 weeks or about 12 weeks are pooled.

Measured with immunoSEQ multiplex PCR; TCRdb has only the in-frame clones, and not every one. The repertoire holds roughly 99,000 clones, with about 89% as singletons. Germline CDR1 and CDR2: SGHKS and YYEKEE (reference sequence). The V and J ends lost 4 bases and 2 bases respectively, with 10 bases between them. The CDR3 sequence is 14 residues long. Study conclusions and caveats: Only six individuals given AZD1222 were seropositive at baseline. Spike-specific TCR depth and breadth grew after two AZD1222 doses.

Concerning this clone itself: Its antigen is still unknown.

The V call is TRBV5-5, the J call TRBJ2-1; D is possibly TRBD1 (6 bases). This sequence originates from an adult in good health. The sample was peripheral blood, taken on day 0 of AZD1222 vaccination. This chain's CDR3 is CASSIQGTYNEQFF. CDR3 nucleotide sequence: TGTGCCAGCAGCATACAGGGAACCTACAATGAGCAGTTCTTC.